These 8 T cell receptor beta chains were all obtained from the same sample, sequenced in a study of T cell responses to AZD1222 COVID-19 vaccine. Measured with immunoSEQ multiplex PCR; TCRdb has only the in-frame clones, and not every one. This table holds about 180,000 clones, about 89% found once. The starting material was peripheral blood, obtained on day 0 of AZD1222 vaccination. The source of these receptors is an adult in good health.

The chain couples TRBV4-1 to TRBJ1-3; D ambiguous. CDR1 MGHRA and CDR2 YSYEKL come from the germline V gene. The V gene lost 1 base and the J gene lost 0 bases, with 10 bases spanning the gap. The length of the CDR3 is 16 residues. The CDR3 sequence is CASSQGPLGSGNTIYF. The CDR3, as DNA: TGCGCCAGCAGCCAAGGGCCGTTGGGCTCTGGAAACACCATATATTTT.

The CDR3 DNA sequence: TGTGCCAGCACGAAAAACGGCTACACCTTC. Translating it yields CASTKNGYTF. This chain connects TRBV12-3 or TRBV12-4 to TRBJ1-2; unclear D gene. The V and J ends lost 7 bases and 8 bases respectively, with 8 bases between them. CDR3 length: 10 residues.

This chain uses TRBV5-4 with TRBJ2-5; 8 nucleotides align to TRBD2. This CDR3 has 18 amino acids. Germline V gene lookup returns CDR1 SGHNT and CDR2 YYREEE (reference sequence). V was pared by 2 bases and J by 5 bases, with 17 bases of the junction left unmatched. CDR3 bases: TGTGCCAGCAGCTTCCGGACCCCCAGCGGGGGCCCTCGGGAGACCCAGTACTTC. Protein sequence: CASSFRTPSGGPRETQYF.

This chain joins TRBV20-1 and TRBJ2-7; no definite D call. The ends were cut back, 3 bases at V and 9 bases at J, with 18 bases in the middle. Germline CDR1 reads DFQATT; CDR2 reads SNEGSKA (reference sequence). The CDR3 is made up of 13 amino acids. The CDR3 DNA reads TGCAGTGCTAGTCGGCAGTTCCCTGTAGGGCAGTACGTC. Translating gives CSASRQFPVGQYV.

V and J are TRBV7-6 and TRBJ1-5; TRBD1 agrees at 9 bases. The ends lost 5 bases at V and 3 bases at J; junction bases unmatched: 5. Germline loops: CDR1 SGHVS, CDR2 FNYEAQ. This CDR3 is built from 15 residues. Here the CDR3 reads CASSPGQGNNQPQHF. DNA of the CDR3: TGTGCCAGCAGCCCGGGACAGGGAAACAATCAGCCCCAGCATTTT. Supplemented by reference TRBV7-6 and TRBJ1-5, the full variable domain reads GAGVSQSPRYKVTKRGQDVALRCDPISGHVSLYWYRQALGQGPEFLTYFNYEAQQDKSGLPNDRFSAERPEGSISTLTIQRTEQRDSAMYRCASSPGQGNNQPQHFGDGTRLSIL.

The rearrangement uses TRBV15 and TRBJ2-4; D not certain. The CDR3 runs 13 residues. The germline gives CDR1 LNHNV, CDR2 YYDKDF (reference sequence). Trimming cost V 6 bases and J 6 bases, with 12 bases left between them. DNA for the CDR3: TGTGCCACCAGTTCCCCTCTTGGAAACATTCAGTACTTC. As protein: CATSSPLGNIQYF.

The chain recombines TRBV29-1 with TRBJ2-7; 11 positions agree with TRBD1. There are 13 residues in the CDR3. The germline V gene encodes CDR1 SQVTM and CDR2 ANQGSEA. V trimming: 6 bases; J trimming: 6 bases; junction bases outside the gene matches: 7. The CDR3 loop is CSVGRDRGFEQYF. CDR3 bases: TGCAGCGTCGGGAGGGACAGGGGGTTCGAGCAGTACTTC.

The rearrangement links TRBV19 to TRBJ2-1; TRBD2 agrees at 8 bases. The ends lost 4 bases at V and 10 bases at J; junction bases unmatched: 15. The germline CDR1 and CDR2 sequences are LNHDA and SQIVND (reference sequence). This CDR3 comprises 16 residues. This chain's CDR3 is CASSRGLAAGSGEQFF. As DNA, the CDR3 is TGTGCCAGTAGTAGAGGACTAGCCGCGGGAAGTGGGGAGCAGTTCTTC.